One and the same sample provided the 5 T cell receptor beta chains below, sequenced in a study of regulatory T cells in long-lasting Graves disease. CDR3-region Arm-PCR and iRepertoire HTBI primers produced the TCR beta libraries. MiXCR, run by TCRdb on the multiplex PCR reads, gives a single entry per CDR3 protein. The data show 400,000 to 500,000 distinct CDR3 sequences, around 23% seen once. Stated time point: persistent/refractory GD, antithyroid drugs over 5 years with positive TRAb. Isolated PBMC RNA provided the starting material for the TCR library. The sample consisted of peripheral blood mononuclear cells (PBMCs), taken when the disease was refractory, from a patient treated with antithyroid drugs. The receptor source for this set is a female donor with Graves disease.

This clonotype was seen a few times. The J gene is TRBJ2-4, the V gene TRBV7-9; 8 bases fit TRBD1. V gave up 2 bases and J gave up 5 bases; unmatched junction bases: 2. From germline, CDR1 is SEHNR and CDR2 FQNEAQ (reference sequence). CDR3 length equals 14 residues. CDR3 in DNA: TGTGCCAGCAGCTTACTGACAGGGGAAAACATTCAGTACTTC. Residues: CASSLLTGENIQYF. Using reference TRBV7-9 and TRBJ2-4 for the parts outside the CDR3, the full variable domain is DTGVSQNPRHKITKRGQNVTFRCDPISEHNRLYWYRQTLGQGPEFLTYFQNEAQLEKSRLLSDRFSAERPKGSFSTLEIQRTEQGDSAMYLCASSLLTGENIQYFGAGTRLSVL.

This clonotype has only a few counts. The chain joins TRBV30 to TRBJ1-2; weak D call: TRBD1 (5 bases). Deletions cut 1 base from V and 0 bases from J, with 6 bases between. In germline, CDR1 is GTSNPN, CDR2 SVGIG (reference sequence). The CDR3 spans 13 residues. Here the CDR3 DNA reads TGTGCCTGGAGTGAAGGGGCTAACTATGGCTACACCTTC. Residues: CAWSEGANYGYTF.

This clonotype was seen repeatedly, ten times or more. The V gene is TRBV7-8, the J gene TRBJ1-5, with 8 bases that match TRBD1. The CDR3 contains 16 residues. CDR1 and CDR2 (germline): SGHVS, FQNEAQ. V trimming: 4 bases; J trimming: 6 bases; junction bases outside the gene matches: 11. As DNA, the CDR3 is TGTGCCAGCAGCTCCCAGATGGCAGGGGGCATTCAGCCCCAGCATTTT. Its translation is CASSSQMAGGIQPQHF.

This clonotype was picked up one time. The CDR3 sequence: CASSFSSSGANVLTF. The DNA of the CDR3 is TGTGCCAGCAGTTTTTCAAGCTCTGGGGCCAACGTCCTGACTTTC. The chain combines TRBV28 with TRBJ2-6; unclear D gene. CDR3 length: 15 amino acids. Germline lookup yields CDR1 MDHEN and CDR2 SYDVKM. Between the trimmed V and J ends, which lost 3 bases and 0 bases, there was a span of 6 bases.

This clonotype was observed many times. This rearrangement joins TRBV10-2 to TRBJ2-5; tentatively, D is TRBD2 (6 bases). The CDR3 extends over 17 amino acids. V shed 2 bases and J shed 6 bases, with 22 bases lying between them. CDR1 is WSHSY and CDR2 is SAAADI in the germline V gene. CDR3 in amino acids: CASSEKFGERGKQTQYF. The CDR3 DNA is TGCGCCAGCAGTGAGAAATTTGGGGAGCGCGGGAAACAGACCCAGTACTTC.